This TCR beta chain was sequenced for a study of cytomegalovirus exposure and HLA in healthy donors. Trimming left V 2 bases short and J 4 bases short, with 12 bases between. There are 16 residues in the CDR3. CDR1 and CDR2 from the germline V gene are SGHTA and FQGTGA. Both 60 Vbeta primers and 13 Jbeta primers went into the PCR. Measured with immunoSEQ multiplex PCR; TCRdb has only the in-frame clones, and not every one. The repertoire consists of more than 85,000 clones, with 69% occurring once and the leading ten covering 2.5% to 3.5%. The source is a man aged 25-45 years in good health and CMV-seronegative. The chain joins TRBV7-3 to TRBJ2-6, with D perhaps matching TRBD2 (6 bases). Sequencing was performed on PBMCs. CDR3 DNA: TGTGCCAGCAGCTTAGCGGGGTCGGGAGGGGCCAACGTCCTGACTTTC. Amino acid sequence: CASSLAGSGGANVLTF.